A selection of T cell receptor beta chains follows, all from one sample in a study of T cells in Graves' hyperthyroidism and ophthalmopathy. MiXCR was run by TCRdb on the multiplex PCR reads, yielding one entry per CDR3 protein. The sample yields around 620,000 distinct CDR3 sequences, approximately 15% seen once. Specimen: blood. Receptors were obtained from a woman under 30 with Graves' ophthalmopathy. CDR3s include the opening cysteine and the closing phenylalanine or tryptophan. Fields, in order: J gene, D gene, V gene, clone size, CDR3 protein, CDR3 DNA. D genes are given only for firm matches. Part of the rows lack a size; the others show once, few, many or a class for expanded clones.

>TRBJ1-5|-|TRBV18|many
CASSPREFDQPQHF
TGTGCCAGCTCACCACGCGAATTTGATCAGCCCCAGCATTTT
>TRBJ2-7|-|TRBV2|-
CASSGQSSYEQYF
TGTGCCAGCAGTGGGCAGAGCTCCTACGAGCAGTACTTC
>TRBJ2-3|-|TRBV2|many
CASSGVSTDTQYF
TGTGCCAGCAGTGGGGTCAGCACAGATACGCAGTATTTT
>TRBJ2-3|TRBD1|TRBV28|many
CASSLTGVGDTQYF
TGTGCCAGCAGTTTAACAGGGGTAGGAGATACGCAGTATTTT
>TRBJ2-5|-|TRBV20-1|-
CSIGSFAYLRETQYF
TGCAGTATCGGTAGTTTCGCCTACCTACGAGAGACCCAGTACTTC
>TRBJ2-1|-|TRBV6-1|many
CASSQNSDEQFF
TGTGCCAGCAGCCAAAATTCCGATGAGCAGTTCTTC
>TRBJ2-2|-|TRBV28|many
CASSLIIFNTGELFF
TGTGCCAGCAGTCTCATAATCTTTAACACCGGGGAGCTGTTTTTT
>TRBJ2-5|-|TRBV7-8|many
CAGSRRGETQYF
TGTGCCGGCAGCCGACGAGGGGAGACCCAGTACTTC
>TRBJ1-1|-|TRBV20-1|many
CSAQAGDTEAFF
TGCAGTGCCCAAGCAGGGGACACTGAAGCTTTCTTT
>TRBJ2-5|TRBD2|TRBV20-1|-
CSARDLAGQTLGGGRVGETQYF
TGCAGTGCTAGAGATCTGGCAGGACAGACCCTCGGGGGCGGGAGGGTTGGAGAGACCCAGTACTTC
>TRBJ2-7|-|TRBV30|many
CAWSVLGDEQYF
TGTGCCTGGAGTGTTCTGGGAGACGAGCAGTACTTC
>TRBJ2-6|-|TRBV7-8|-
CASSLALTGANVLTF
TGTGCCAGCAGCTTAGCCCTCACTGGGGCCAACGTCCTGACTTTC
>TRBJ1-4|-|TRBV18|few
CASSPREAATNEKLFF
TGTGCCAGCTCACCACGGGAAGCCGCAACTAATGAAAAACTGTTTTTT
>TRBJ2-6|TRBD1|TRBV12-3/TRBV12-4|many
CASSSPRTGSGANVLTF
TGTGCCAGCAGTTCCCCTCGGACAGGCTCTGGGGCCAACGTCCTGACTTTC
>TRBJ1-3|-|TRBV4-3|-
CASSREPAVSGNTIYF
TGCGCCAGCAGCCGCGAGCCCGCAGTCTCTGGAAACACCATATATTTT
>TRBJ1-5|-|TRBV10-3|-
CAISESGDYSNQPQHF
TGTGCCATCAGTGAGTCGGGGGATTATAGCAATCAGCCCCAGCATTTT
>TRBJ1-2|-|TRBV2|many
CASTATDGGYGYTF
TGTGCCAGCACCGCGACCGACGGGGGATATGGCTACACCTTC
>TRBJ2-3|-|TRBV27|-
CASSTAADTQYF
TGTGCCAGCAGTACGGCAGCAGATACGCAGTATTTT
>TRBJ2-5|-|TRBV12-3/TRBV12-4|many
CASTRWGQTLETQYF
TGTGCCAGCACCCGGTGGGGCCAAACGTTAGAGACCCAGTACTTC
>TRBJ2-5|TRBD2|TRBV6-1|many
CASSRIAGGGETQYF
TGTGCCAGCAGTCGAATAGCGGGAGGGGGGGAGACCCAGTACTTC
>TRBJ2-1|-|TRBV12-3/TRBV12-4|-
CASSPRLVHEQFF
TGTGCCAGCAGTCCCCGGCTGGTCCATGAGCAGTTCTTC
>TRBJ2-1|TRBD2|TRBV11-2|many
CASSAGLAGRTSQFF
TGTGCCAGCAGCGCGGGACTAGCGGGGAGAACCAGTCAGTTCTTC
>TRBJ2-5|-|TRBV19|-
CASTGWPETQYF
TGTGCCAGTACGGGTTGGCCAGAGACCCAGTACTTC
>TRBJ1-2|-|TRBV9|few
CASSVFSGSSYGYTF
TGTGCCAGCAGCGTATTCTCAGGGTCTAGCTATGGCTACACCTTC
>TRBJ1-1|-|TRBV29-1|many
CSVVGRNTEAFF
TGCAGCGTTGTAGGCAGAAACACTGAAGCTTTCTTT
>TRBJ2-1|TRBD2|TRBV7-3|many
CASSLLAGDYYNEQFF
TGTGCCAGCAGCTTACTAGCGGGAGATTACTACAATGAGCAGTTCTTC
>TRBJ2-6|-|TRBV3-1|many
CASSLPGQRANVLTF
TGTGCCAGCAGCCTACCGGGCCAACGGGCCAACGTCCTGACTTTC
>TRBJ1-6|TRBD1|TRBV5-1|-
CASSLNAGTDYSPLHF
TGCGCCAGCAGCTTGAACGCCGGGACAGATTATTCACCCCTCCACTTT
>TRBJ2-1|-|TRBV19|few
CASTPRRLVENEQFF
TGTGCCAGTACCCCGAGACGGCTAGTGGAAAATGAGCAGTTCTTC
>TRBJ2-2|-|TRBV6-5|-
CASSWRGNTGELFF
TGTGCCAGCAGTTGGAGGGGGAACACCGGGGAGCTGTTTTTT
>TRBJ2-7|TRBD2|TRBV9|-
CASSPTSGSSSYEQYF
TGTGCCAGCAGCCCCACGAGCGGGAGTAGCTCCTACGAGCAGTACTTC
>TRBJ2-1|TRBD2|TRBV19|few
CASSKGGPVYNEQFF
TGTGCCAGTTCAAAGGGAGGGCCGGTTTACAATGAGCAGTTCTTC
>TRBJ2-7|-|TRBV3-1|many
CASSQGRDRSYEQYF
TGTGCCAGCAGCCAAGGGCGGGACCGATCCTACGAGCAGTACTTC